Listed here is a single T cell receptor (beta chain). Distinct nucleotide sequences in the sample also encode this CDR3. This table comes from immunoSEQ multiplex PCR, and its TCRdb copy is limited to in-frame clones, with some not included. Of a few hundred thousand clones listed, 85% to 90% are singletons. These data come from a study of blood T cell repertoires in COVID-19. Study information: Sources were T cells, B-cell-depleted T cells, or PBMCs; the material itself was cDNA or gDNA.

Germline V lookup: CDR1 SGHRS, CDR2 YFSETQ. V shed 4 bases and J 2 bases; nucleotides not matched to a gene: 3. The CDR3 has 14 amino acids. This clonotype was sampled from a man aged 25-45 years who had recovered from COVID-19. The sequenced sample consisted of PBMCs or T cells enriched from blood (not recorded which). The J gene is TRBJ1-5, the V gene TRBV5-1, with 7 bases aligning to TRBD1. The CDR3 is CASSPGTGNQPQHF. The CDR3, as DNA: TGCGCCAGCAGCCCAGGGACAGGCAATCAGCCCCAGCATTTT.